This T cell receptor beta chain was sequenced during a study of identical twins. The germline gives CDR1 ENHRY, CDR2 SYGVKD. This CDR3 is built from 15 residues. Trimming at V came to 8 bases and at J to 2 bases, leaving 10 bases not matched to a gene. Notes on the study in general: Compared with unrelated sharing, twin-shared out-of-frame alpha sequences had more low-probability sequences. It was possible that invariant MAIT and iNKT cells partly confounded the zero-insertion analyses. In beta out-of-frame sequences, the excess sharing between twins was weaker.

As to this clonotype: Its target is unknown.

TCRdb fed the 5' RACE reads into MiXCR, producing one record per CDR3 protein. The table records 400,000 to 600,000 distinct CDR3 sequences, about 22% of them present only once. The sample was also linked to a second study, of yellow fever vaccine responses in identical twins. That report notes: Reports say the vaccine T cell response in twins looked partly convergent and partly personalized.

The sequenced sample was CD4+ T cells sorted from blood. The chain links TRBV10-3 to TRBJ2-3; 7 positions match TRBD2. The source is a woman in her late teens or twenties in good health. The CDR3 protein is CAIGGDGLTTDTQYF. In nucleotides, the CDR3 is TGTGCCATCGGGGGGGACGGATTAACCACAGATACGCAGTATTTT.